This record looks at one TCR beta chain sequence and its context. Sample-barcoded 5' priming and a J-beta primer mix drove a second PCR of 7 to 11 cycles. TCRdb fed the 5' RACE reads into MiXCR, producing one record per CDR3 protein. The data hold about 1.7 million distinct CDR3 sequences, with roughly 30% observed a single time. CDR3 length: 13 residues. CDR1 and CDR2 (germline): DFQATT, SNEGSKA (reference sequence). V was clipped by 6 bases and J by 4 bases, with 13 bases between them. This sample is drawn from a study of blood T cells in healthy people across ages. Every donor provided roughly 10 milliliters of peripheral blood. Extraction yielded at least 5 micrograms of total RNA per sample.

This chain links TRBV20-1 with TRBJ2-1; D may match TRBD1 or TRBD2 (5 bases each). The specimen sequenced was blood. The source is a woman younger than 45 in good health. CDR3 protein: CSAGALGYNEQFF. CDR3 sequence (DNA): TGCAGTGCCGGGGCCTTAGGGTACAATGAGCAGTTCTTC.